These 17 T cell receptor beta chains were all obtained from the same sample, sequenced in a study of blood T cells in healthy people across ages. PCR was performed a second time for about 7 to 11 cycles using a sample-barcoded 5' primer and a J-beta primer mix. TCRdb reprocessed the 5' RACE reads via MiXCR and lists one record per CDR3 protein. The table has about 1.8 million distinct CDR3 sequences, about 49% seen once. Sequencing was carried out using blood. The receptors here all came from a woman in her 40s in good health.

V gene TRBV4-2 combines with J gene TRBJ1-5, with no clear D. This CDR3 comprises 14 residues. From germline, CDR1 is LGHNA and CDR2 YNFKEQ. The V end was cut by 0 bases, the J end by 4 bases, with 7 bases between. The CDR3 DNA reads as TGTGCCAGCAGCCAAGATATGACAAATCAGCCCCAGCATTTT. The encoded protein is CASSQDMTNQPQHF.

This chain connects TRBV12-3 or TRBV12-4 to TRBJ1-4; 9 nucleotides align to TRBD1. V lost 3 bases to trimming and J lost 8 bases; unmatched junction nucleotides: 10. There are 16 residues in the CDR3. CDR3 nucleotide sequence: TGTGCCAGCAGTTTTGGTATGGGACAGGGTTTGGAAAAACTGTTTTTT. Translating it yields CASSFGMGQGLEKLFF.

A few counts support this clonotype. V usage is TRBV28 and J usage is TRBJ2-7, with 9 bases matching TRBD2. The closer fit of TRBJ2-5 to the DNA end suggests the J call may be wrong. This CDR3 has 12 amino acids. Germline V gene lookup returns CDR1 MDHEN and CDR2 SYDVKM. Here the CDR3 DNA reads TGTGCCATCCAGCGGGGGGTGGAGACCCAGTACTTC. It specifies CAIQRGVETQYF.

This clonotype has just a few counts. The CDR3 protein is CASSLIGSGTDTQYF. The CDR3 DNA is TGTGCCAGCAGTTTGATAGGGTCGGGCACAGATACGCAGTATTTT. J is TRBJ2-3 and V is TRBV12-3 or TRBV12-4; unclear D gene. V lost 3 bases and J lost 1, with 11 bases in between. The CDR3 loop spans 15 amino acids.

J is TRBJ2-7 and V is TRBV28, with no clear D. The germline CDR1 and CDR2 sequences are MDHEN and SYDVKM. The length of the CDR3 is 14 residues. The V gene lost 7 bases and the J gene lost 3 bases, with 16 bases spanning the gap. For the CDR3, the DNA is TGTGCCAGCAACCTGCGGATAGCAGACTACGAGCAGTACTTC. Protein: CASNLRIADYEQYF.

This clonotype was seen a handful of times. CDR3 nucleotide sequence: TGTGCCAGCAGTGTCCGCAGGGGCCAAGAGACCCAGTACTTC. Encoded protein: CASSVRRGQETQYF. This rearrangement joins TRBV25-1 to TRBJ2-5, with a possible D match to TRBD1 (6 bases). This CDR3 is 14 amino acids long. V was cut by 4 bases and J by 1 base, with 10 bases left in between. The germline V gene encodes CDR1 MGHDK and CDR2 SYGVNS.

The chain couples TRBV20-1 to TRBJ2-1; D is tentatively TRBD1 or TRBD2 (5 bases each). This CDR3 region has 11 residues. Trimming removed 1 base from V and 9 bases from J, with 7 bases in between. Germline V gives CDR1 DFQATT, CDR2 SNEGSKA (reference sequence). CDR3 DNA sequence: TGCAGTGCTAGAGGGGACGGTGAGCAGTTCTTC. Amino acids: CSARGDGEQFF.

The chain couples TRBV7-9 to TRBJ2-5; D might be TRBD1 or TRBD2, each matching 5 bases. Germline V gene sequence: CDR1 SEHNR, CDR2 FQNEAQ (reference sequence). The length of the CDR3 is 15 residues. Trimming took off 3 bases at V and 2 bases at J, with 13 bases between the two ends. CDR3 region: CASSLEGTRQETQYF. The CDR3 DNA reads TGTGCCAGCAGCTTGGAAGGGACCAGACAAGAGACCCAGTACTTC.

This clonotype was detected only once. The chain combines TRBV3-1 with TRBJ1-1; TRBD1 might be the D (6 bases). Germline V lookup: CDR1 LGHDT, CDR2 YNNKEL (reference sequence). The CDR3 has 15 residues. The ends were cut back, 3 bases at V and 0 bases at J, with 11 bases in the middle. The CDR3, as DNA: TGTGCCAGCAGCCAGCCAACAGGGTTGAACACTGAAGCTTTCTTT. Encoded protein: CASSQPTGLNTEAFF.

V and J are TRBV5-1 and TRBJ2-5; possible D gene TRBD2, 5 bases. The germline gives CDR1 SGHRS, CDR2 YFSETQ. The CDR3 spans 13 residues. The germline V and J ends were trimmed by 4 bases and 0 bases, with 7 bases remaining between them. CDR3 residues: CASSEGNQETQYF. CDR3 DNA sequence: TGCGCCAGCAGCGAGGGAAACCAAGAGACCCAGTACTTC.

CDR3 coding DNA: TGTGCCAGCAGTTACGATTTGGAGACCCAGTACTTC. Translated: CASSYDLETQYF. The chain is built from TRBV6-6 and TRBJ2-5; no definite D call. The germline gives CDR1 MNHNY, CDR2 SVGAGI (reference sequence). Trimming stripped 2 bases from V and 5 bases from J, with 6 bases between. The CDR3 extends over 12 amino acids.

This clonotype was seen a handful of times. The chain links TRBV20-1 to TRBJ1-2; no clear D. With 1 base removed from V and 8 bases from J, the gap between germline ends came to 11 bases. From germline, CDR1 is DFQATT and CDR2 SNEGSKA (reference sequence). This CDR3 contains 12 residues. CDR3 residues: CSARGGMSGYTF. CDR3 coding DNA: TGCAGTGCTAGAGGAGGGATGAGCGGCTACACCTTC.

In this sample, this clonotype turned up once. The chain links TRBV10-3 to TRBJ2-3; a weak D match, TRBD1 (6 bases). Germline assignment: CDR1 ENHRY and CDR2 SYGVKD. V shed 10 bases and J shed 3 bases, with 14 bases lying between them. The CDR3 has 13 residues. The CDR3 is CATHPQGTDTQYF. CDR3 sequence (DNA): TGTGCCACCCACCCCCAGGGGACAGATACGCAGTATTTT.

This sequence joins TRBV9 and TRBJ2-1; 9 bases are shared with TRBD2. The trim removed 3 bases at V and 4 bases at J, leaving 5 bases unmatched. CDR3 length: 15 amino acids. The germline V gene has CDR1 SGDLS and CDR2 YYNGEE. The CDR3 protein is CASSASGENYNEQFF. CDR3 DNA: TGTGCCAGCAGCGCTAGCGGGGAGAATTACAATGAGCAGTTCTTC.

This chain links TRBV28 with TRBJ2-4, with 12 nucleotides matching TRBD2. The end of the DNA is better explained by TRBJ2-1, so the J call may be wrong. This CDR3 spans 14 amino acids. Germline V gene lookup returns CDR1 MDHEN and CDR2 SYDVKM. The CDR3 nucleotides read TGTGCCAGCACTTTGAGACTAGCGGGGGCCGAGCAGTTCTTC. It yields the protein CASTLRLAGAEQFF.

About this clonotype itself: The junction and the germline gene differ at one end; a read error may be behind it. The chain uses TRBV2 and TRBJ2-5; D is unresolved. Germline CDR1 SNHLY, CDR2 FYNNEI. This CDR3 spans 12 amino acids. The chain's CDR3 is CASTPLTETRYF. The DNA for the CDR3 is TGTGCCAGCACACCTCTTACTGAGACCCGGTACTTC.

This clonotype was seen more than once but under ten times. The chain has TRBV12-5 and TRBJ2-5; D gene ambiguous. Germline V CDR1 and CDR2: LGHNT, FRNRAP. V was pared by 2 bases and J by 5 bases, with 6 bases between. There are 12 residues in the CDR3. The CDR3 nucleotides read TGTGCTAGTGGTTTGAGGCCCGAGACCCAGTACTTC. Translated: CASGLRPETQYF. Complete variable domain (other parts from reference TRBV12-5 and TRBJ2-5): DARVTQTPRHKVTEMGQEVTMRCQPILGHNTVFWYRQTMMQGLELLAYFRNRAPLDDSGMPKDRFSAEMPDATLATLKIQPSEPRDSAVYFCASGLRPETQYFGPGTRLLVL.